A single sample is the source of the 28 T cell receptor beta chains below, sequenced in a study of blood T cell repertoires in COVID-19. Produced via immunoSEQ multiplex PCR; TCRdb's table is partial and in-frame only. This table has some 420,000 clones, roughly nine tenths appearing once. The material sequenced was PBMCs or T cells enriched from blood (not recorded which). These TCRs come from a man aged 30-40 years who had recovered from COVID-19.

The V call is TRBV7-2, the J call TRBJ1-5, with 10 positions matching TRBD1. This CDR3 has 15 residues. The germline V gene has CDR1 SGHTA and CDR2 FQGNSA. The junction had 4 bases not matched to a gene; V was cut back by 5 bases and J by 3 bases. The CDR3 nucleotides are TGTGCCAGCAGCCCGGGACAGGGGTACAATCAGCCCCAGCATTTT. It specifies CASSPGQGYNQPQHF.

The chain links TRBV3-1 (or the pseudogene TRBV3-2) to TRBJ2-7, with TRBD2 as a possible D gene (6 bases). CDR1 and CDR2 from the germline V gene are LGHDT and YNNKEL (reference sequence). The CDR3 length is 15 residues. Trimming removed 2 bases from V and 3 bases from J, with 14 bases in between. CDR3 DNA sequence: TGTGCCAGCAGCCAAAATGGGGGGACTCACTACGAGCAGTACTTC. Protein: CASSQNGGTHYEQYF.

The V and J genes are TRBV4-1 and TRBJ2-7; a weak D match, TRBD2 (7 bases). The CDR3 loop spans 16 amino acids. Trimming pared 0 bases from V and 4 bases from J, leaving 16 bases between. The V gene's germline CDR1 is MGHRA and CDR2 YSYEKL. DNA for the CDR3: TGCGCCAGCAGCCAAGAGAAAGGGGGAGGGTGGTACGAGCAGTACTTC. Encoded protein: CASSQEKGGGWYEQYF.

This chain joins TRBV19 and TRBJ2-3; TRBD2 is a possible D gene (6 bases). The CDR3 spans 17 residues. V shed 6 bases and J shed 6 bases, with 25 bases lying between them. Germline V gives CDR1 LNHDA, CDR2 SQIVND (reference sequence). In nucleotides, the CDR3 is TGTGCCAGTAGACCTCCCCGGGACCTTACTGGGAGGGATACGCAGTATTTT. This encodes CASRPPRDLTGRDTQYF. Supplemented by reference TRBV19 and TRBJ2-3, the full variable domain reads DGGITQSPKYLFRKEGQNVTLSCEQNLNHDAMYWYRQDPGQGLRLIYYSQIVNDFQKGDIAEGYSVSREKKESFPLTVTSAQKNPTAFYLCASRPPRDLTGRDTQYFGPGTRLTVL.

CDR3 residues: CASSESRAGESYEQYF. The CDR3 bases are TGCGCCAGCAGTGAGTCGAGGGCGGGAGAATCCTACGAGCAGTACTTC. The genes are TRBV10-2 and TRBJ2-7; 7 bases align to TRBD2. Germline V lookup: CDR1 WSHSY, CDR2 SAAADI. The J segment lost 1 base and the V segment lost 0 bases, leaving 6 bases of the junction unmatched. This CDR3 has 16 amino acids.

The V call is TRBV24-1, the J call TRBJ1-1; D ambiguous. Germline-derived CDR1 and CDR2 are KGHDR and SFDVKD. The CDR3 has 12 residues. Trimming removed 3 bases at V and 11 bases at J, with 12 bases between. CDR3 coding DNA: TGTGCCACCAGTGATATTGCCAACAAGGCTTTCTTT. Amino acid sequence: CATSDIANKAFF.

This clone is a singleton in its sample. CDR3 nucleotides: TGTGCCAGCGGGCGACAGGGGGGGAACACTGAAGCTTTCTTT. It encodes CASGRQGGNTEAFF. This sequence joins TRBV27 and TRBJ1-1; 9 bases line up with TRBD1. CDR1 and CDR2 from the germline V gene are MNHEY and SMNVEV (reference sequence). J lost 1 base, V lost 8 bases, and 5 bases had no gene match. The CDR3 is 14 residues long.

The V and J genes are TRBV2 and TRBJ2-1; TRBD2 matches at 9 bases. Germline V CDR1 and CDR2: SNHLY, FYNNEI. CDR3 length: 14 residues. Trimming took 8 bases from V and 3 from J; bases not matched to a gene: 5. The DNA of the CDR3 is TGTGCCAGCGGGGGACTAGCCCTCTACAATGAGCAGTTCTTC. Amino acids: CASGGLALYNEQFF. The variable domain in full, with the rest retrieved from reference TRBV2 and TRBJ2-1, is EPEVTQTPSHQVTQMGQEVILRCVPISNHLYFYWYRQILGQKVEFLVSFYNNEISEKSEIFDDQFSVERPDGSNFTLKIRSTKLEDSAMYFCASGGLALYNEQFFGPGTRLTVL.

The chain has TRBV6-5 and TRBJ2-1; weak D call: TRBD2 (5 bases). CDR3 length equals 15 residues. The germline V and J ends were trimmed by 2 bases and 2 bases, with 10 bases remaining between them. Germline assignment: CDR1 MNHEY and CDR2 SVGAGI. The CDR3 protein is CASSYGEGPYNEQFF. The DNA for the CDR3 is TGTGCCAGCAGTTACGGAGAGGGCCCCTACAATGAGCAGTTCTTC.

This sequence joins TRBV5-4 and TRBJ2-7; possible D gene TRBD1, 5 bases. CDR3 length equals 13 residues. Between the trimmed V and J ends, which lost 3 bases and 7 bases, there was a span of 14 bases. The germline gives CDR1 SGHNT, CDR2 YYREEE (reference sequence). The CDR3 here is CASSSGIKDEQYF. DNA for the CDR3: TGTGCCAGCAGCTCAGGGATAAAGGATGAGCAGTACTTC. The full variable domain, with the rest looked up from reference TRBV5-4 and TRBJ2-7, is ETGVTQSPTHLIKTRGQQVTLRCSSQSGHNTVSWYQQALGQGPQFIFQYYREEENGRGNFPPRFSGLQFPNYSSELNVNALELDDSALYLCASSSGIKDEQYFGPGTRLTVT.

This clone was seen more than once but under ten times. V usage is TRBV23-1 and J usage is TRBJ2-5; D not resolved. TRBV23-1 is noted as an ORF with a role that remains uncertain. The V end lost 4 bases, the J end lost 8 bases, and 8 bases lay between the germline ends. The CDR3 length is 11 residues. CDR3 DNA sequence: TGCGCCAGCAGTCCCCCTGTTACCCAGTACTTC. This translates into CASSPPVTQYF.

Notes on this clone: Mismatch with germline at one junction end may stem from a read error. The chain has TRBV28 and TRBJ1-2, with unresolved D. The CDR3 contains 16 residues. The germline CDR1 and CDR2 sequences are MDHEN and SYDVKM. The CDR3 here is CTSSPTTINIQRGYTF. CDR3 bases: TGTACCAGCAGTCCCACAACCATAAATATCCAGCGCGGCTACACCTTC.

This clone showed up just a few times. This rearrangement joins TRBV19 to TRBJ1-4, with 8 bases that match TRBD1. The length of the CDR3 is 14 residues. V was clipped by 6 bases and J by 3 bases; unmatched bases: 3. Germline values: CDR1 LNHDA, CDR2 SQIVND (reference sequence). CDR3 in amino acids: CASSRDRPNEKLFF. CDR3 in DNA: TGTGCCAGTAGCCGGGACAGGCCTAATGAAAAACTGTTTTTT.

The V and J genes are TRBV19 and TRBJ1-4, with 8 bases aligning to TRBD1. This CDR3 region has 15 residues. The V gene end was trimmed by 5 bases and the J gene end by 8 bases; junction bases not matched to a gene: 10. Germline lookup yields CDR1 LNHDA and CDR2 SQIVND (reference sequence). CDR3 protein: CASSGRQGTREKLFF. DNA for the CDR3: TGTGCCAGTAGTGGGAGACAGGGGACACGCGAAAAACTGTTTTTT.

CDR3 coding DNA: TGTGCCAGCAGTTCCGGGACAGGGTACAATGAGCAGTTCTTC. It translates to CASSSGTGYNEQFF. This chain connects TRBV2 to TRBJ2-1, with TRBD1 matching 9 bases. CDR3 length: 14 residues. V dropped 5 bases and J dropped 4; count of bases not matched to a gene: 3. CDR1 and CDR2 (germline): SNHLY, FYNNEI.

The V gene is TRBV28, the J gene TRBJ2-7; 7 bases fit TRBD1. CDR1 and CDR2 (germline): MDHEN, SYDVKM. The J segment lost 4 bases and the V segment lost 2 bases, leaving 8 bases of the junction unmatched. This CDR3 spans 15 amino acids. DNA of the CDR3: TGTGCCAGCAGTTTAGCAGACAGGGAACTATACGAGCAGTACTTC. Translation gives CASSLADRELYEQYF.

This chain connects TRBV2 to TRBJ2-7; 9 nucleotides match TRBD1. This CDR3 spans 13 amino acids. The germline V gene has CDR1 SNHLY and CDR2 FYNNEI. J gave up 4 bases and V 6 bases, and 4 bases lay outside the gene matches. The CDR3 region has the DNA TGTGCCAGCAGGACAGGGGGGAAATACGAGCAGTACTTC. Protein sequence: CASRTGGKYEQYF. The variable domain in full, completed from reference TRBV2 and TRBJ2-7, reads EPEVTQTPSHQVTQMGQEVILRCVPISNHLYFYWYRQILGQKVEFLVSFYNNEISEKSEIFDDQFSVERPDGSNFTLKIRSTKLEDSAMYFCASRTGGKYEQYFGPGTRLTVT.

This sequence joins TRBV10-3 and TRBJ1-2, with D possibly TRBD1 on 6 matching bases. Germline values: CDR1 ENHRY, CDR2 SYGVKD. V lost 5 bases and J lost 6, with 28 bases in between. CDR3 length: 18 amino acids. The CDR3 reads CAISQLGTPELMADGYTF. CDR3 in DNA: TGTGCCATCAGTCAACTTGGGACACCCGAGTTGATGGCGGATGGCTACACCTTC.

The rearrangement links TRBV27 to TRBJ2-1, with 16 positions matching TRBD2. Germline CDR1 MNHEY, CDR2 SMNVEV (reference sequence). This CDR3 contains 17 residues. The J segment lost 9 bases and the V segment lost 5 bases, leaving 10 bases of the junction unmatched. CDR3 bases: TGTGCCAGCAGTATCGGGACTAGCGGGAGGGCCGGGGTTGAGCAGTTCTTC. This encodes CASSIGTSGRAGVEQFF.

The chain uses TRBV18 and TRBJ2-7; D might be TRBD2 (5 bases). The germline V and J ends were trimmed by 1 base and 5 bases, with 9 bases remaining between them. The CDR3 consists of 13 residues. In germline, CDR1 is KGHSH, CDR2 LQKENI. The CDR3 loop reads CASSPQGSDEQYF. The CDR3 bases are TGTGCCAGCTCACCACAGGGTAGCGACGAGCAGTACTTC.

Written as DNA, the CDR3 is TGTGCCACCAGCAGCAGGTTAGCGGGAGTAGACAATGAGCAGTTCTTC. As protein: CATSSRLAGVDNEQFF. This chain uses TRBV15 with TRBJ2-1; 9 bases align to TRBD2. The CDR3 is 16 residues long. Trimming at V came to 3 bases and at J to 5 bases, leaving 8 bases not matched to a gene. Germline CDR1 and CDR2: LNHNV and YYDKDF (reference sequence). Based on the CDR3 plus reference TRBV15 and TRBJ2-1, the full variable domain is DAMVIQNPRYQVTQFGKPVTLSCSQTLNHNVMYWYQQKSSQAPKLLFHYYDKDFNNEADTPDNFQSRRPNTSFCFLDIRSPGLGDTAMYLCATSSRLAGVDNEQFFGPGTRLTVL.

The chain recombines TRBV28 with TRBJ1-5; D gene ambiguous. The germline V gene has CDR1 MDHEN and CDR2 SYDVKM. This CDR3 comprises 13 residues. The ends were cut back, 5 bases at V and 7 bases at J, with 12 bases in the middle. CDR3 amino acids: CASSPKQYQPQHF. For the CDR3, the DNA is TGTGCCAGCAGTCCCAAGCAATACCAGCCCCAGCATTTT.

CDR3 bases: TGTGCCAGCAGCAATCCGGGACTAGCGGGAGAAGGGGAGCTGTTTTTT. The encoded protein is CASSNPGLAGEGELFF. This rearrangement joins TRBV7-9 to TRBJ2-2; 14 bases line up with TRBD2. Germline V gene sequence: CDR1 SEHNR, CDR2 FQNEAQ (reference sequence). This CDR3 spans 16 amino acids. J lost 8 bases, V lost 5 bases, and 7 bases had no gene match.

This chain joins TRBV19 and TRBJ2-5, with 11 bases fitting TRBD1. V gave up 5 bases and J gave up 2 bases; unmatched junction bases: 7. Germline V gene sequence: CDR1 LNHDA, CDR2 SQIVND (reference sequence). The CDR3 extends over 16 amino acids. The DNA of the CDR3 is TGTGCCAGTAGTGTCTTAGGGACAGGGGGTCAAGAGACCCAGTACTTC. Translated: CASSVLGTGGQETQYF.

CDR3 DNA: TGTGCCACCAGCAGAGAGTTACAGGCATCCTCTGGGGCCAACGTCCTGACTTTC. Translating gives CATSRELQASSGANVLTF. The J gene is TRBJ2-6, the V gene TRBV15; possibly TRBD1 for D (5 bases). This CDR3 has 18 amino acids. Germline V gene data show CDR1 as LNHNV and CDR2 as YYDKDF (reference sequence). Deletions cut 0 bases from V and 0 bases from J, with 12 bases between.

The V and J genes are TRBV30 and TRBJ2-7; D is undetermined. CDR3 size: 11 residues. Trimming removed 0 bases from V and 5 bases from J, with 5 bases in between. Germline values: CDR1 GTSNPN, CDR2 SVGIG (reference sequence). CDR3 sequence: CAWSVLNEQYF. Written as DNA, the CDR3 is TGTGCCTGGAGTGTACTCAACGAGCAGTACTTC.

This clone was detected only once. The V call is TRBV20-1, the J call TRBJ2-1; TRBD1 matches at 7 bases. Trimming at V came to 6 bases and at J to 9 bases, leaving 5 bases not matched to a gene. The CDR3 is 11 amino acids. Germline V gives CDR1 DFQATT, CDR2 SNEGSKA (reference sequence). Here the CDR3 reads CSAGDRSEQFF. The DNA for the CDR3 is TGCAGTGCGGGGGACAGATCTGAGCAGTTCTTC.

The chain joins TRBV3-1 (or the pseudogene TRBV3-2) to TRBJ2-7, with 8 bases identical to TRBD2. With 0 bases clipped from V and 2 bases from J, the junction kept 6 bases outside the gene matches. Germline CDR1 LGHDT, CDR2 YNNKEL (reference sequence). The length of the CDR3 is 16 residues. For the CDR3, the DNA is TGTGCCAGCAGCCAAGATATGAGCGGGAGTCCCTACGAGCAGTACTTC. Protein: CASSQDMSGSPYEQYF.